Following are 29 T cell receptor beta chains from one sample sequenced in a study of blood T cells in healthy people across ages. Then a second PCR, running about 6 to 11 cycles, was carried out with a sample-barcoded 5' primer and a J-beta primer mix. From the 5' RACE reads, TCRdb called clonotypes with MiXCR, one entry per CDR3 protein. The sample contains about 1,500,000 distinct CDR3 sequences, roughly 40% of which appear only once. Sequencing input: blood. These receptors originate from a woman aged 18-29 years in good health.

This clonotype was counted only a few times. The chain joins TRBV7-4 to TRBJ2-7, with D hard to call. Trimming cost V 1 base and J 0 bases, with 13 bases left between them. There are 16 residues in the CDR3. The germline gives CDR1 SGHVT, CDR2 SQSDAQ. The DNA for the CDR3 is TGTGCCAGCAGCTTAGAGAGGACCCGATTCTCCTACGAGCAGTACTTC. Translated, it gives CASSLERTRFSYEQYF.

The chain has TRBV7-9 and TRBJ2-1; D is undetermined. Trimming stripped 5 bases from V and 5 bases from J, with 19 bases between. Germline assignment: CDR1 SEHNR and CDR2 FQNEAQ (reference sequence). This CDR3 has 16 amino acids. The CDR3 here is CASSPPGTTTDNEQFF. The DNA for the CDR3 is TGTGCCAGCAGCCCACCGGGCACGACAACTGACAATGAGCAGTTCTTC.

V is TRBV10-2 and J is TRBJ2-1, with 7 bases identical to TRBD2. The germline V gene has CDR1 WSHSY and CDR2 SAAADI. There are 15 residues in the CDR3. Trimming cost V 3 bases and J 9 bases; bases outside gene matches: 11. CDR3 in amino acids: CASSEVGGEGSEQFF. As DNA, the CDR3 is TGCGCCAGCAGTGAAGTTGGTGGGGAGGGCAGTGAGCAGTTCTTC.

The rearrangement uses TRBV2 and TRBJ1-4, with a tentative D call TRBD1 (5 bases). The CDR3 extends over 14 amino acids. Germline V CDR1 and CDR2: SNHLY, FYNNEI. Trimming removed 11 bases at V and 3 bases at J, with 16 bases between. CDR3 sequence reads: CAGEGQLSNEKLFF. The DNA of the CDR3 is TGTGCCGGCGAGGGGCAGCTATCTAATGAAAAACTGTTTTTT.

The genes are TRBV25-1 and TRBJ2-7; 9 bases agree with TRBD1. CDR1 is MGHDK, CDR2 SYGVNS, per germline. V dropped 5 bases and J dropped 6; count of bases not matched to a gene: 14. The CDR3 spans 16 residues. The DNA for the CDR3 is TGTGCCAGCAGTCTGATACAGGGGGCGAGGATTGGCGAGCAGTACTTC. Translated: CASSLIQGARIGEQYF.

This clonotype was observed a single time. This CDR3 reads CASSVSARAGGETQYF. In nucleotides, the CDR3 is TGTGCCAGCAGCGTAAGTGCGAGGGCGGGAGGAGAGACCCAGTACTTC. The chain combines TRBV9 with TRBJ2-5; 8 bases map to TRBD2. The trim removed 1 base at V and 4 bases at J, leaving 9 bases unmatched. Germline loops: CDR1 SGDLS, CDR2 YYNGEE. This CDR3 is built from 16 residues.

V usage is TRBV27 and J usage is TRBJ1-5; TRBD1 might be the D (5 bases). Germline-derived CDR1 and CDR2 are MNHEY and SMNVEV (reference sequence). The CDR3 contains 15 residues. Trimming cost V 2 bases and J 1 base, with 9 bases left between them. CDR3 loop: CASSLVAGSNQPQHF. Here the CDR3 DNA reads TGTGCCAGCAGTTTAGTTGCAGGGAGCAATCAGCCCCAGCATTTT.

This clonotype has at least ten counts. The chain carries TRBV4-1 and TRBJ2-5, with TRBD2 identical over 11 bases. Germline assignment: CDR1 MGHRA and CDR2 YSYEKL. There are 16 residues in the CDR3. The trim removed 4 bases at V and 11 bases at J, leaving 15 bases unmatched. As DNA, the CDR3 is TGCGCCAGCAGCCTCGAAAGACTAGCGGGGCGCAATGAGCAGTACTTC. Encoded protein: CASSLERLAGRNEQYF.

The gene calls are TRBV4-1 and TRBJ2-5; TRBD2 matches at 8 bases. J gave up 11 bases and V 7 bases, and 21 bases lay outside the gene matches. Germline-derived CDR1 and CDR2 are MGHRA and YSYEKL. This CDR3 has 16 amino acids. CDR3 region: CASTPGAIAGYNEQYF. The CDR3 bases are TGCGCCAGCACCCCGGGGGCGATAGCGGGATATAATGAGCAGTACTTC.

This clonotype has just a few counts. The chain joins TRBV2 to TRBJ2-3; 7 positions agree with TRBD1. The CDR3 has 15 amino acids. Germline CDR1 SNHLY, CDR2 FYNNEI. Trimming cost V 5 bases and J 4 bases; bases outside gene matches: 9. CDR3 protein: CASSNGQDFADTQYF. The CDR3 nucleotides are TGTGCCAGCAGTAACGGACAGGATTTCGCAGATACGCAGTATTTT. The complete variable domain, with remaining parts taken from reference TRBV2 and TRBJ2-3, reads EPEVTQTPSHQVTQMGQEVILRCVPISNHLYFYWYRQILGQKVEFLVSFYNNEISEKSEIFDDQFSVERPDGSNFTLKIRSTKLEDSAMYFCASSNGQDFADTQYFGPGTRLTVL.

The V gene is TRBV27, the J gene TRBJ2-1, with 10 bases aligning to TRBD1. Germline CDR1 MNHEY, CDR2 SMNVEV (reference sequence). Unmatched junction bases numbered 5, after V lost 5 bases and J lost 4 bases. CDR3 length: 15 amino acids. The CDR3 sequence: CASSGPGQGYNEQFF. The CDR3 nucleotides read TGTGCCAGCAGTGGGCCGGGACAGGGGTACAATGAGCAGTTCTTC.

The V gene is TRBV6-6, the J gene TRBJ2-5; 7 bases agree with TRBD2. With 10 bases clipped from V and 5 bases from J, the junction kept 13 bases outside the gene matches. There are 14 residues in the CDR3. Germline V gene lookup returns CDR1 MNHNY and CDR2 SVGAGI (reference sequence). The CDR3 region is CATKLTGGMETQYF. CDR3 sequence (DNA): TGTGCCACTAAACTTACCGGGGGGATGGAGACCCAGTACTTC.

V gene TRBV7-2 combines with J gene TRBJ2-5; D perhaps matches TRBD1 (6 bases). The CDR3 loop spans 15 amino acids. Trimming removed 6 bases from V and 2 bases from J, with 16 bases in between. Germline CDR1 and CDR2: SGHTA and FQGNSA. Here the CDR3 DNA reads TGTGCCAGCAGTCCATCAACGACAGGTCAAGAGACCCAGTACTTC. It specifies CASSPSTTGQETQYF.

In its sample, this clonotype was seen a few times. A much more abundant neighbour one base away suggests this may be a read error. This chain links TRBV12-3 or TRBV12-4 with TRBJ2-1; TRBD2 aligns across 10 bases. The CDR3 sequence is 15 residues long. Losses at the gene ends were 3 bases for V and 4 bases for J; bases not matched to a gene: 3. CDR3 amino acids: CASSLWTSGYNEQFF. DNA for the CDR3: TGTGCCAGCAGTTTGTGGACTAGCGGTTACAATGAGCAGTTCTTC.

This chain links TRBV6-1 with TRBJ1-1; a possible D gene is TRBD1 (5 bases). This CDR3 region has 15 residues. Looked up from germline, CDR1 is MNHNS and CDR2 is SASEGT. V was pared by 2 bases and J by 4 bases, with 14 bases between. DNA of the CDR3: TGTGCCAGCAGTGAATCGGGGGGGTTAATCACTGAAGCTTTCTTT. It is translated as CASSESGGLITEAFF.

The V call is TRBV6-1, the J call TRBJ2-2; no clear D gene. The V and J ends lost 11 bases and 4 bases respectively, with 14 bases between them. The CDR3 loop spans 13 amino acids. Looked up from germline, CDR1 is MNHNS and CDR2 is SASEGT. The CDR3 DNA reads TGTGCCGCCCCAGGATGGGGCACCGGGGAGCTGTTTTTT. Amino acids: CAAPGWGTGELFF.

The sample holds a few counts of this clonotype. The chain uses TRBV20-1 and TRBJ2-2, with 10 bases identical to TRBD2. Trimming removed 1 base from V and 5 bases from J; junction bases left unmatched: 1. Per germline, CDR1 DFQATT and CDR2 SNEGSKA (reference sequence). This CDR3 region has 14 residues. The CDR3 sequence is CSARVGLATGELFF. CDR3 coding DNA: TGCAGTGCTAGAGTGGGACTAGCGACCGGGGAGCTGTTTTTT.

This clonotype showed up just a few times. The genes are TRBV6-6 and TRBJ1-6; unclear D gene. This CDR3 contains 13 residues. Germline V gene data show CDR1 as MNHNY and CDR2 as SVGAGI (reference sequence). V shed 7 bases and J shed 8 bases, with 12 bases lying between them. The CDR3, as DNA: TGTGCCAGCAATCCTGCTGCTTATTCACCCCTCCACTTT. This encodes CASNPAAYSPLHF.

This clonotype came up a few times. The rearrangement links TRBV3-1 to TRBJ1-1; 8 bases fit TRBD1. The CDR3 consists of 15 residues. CDR1 is LGHDT, CDR2 YNNKEL, per germline (reference sequence). The trim removed 2 bases at V and 0 bases at J, leaving 2 bases unmatched. CDR3 nucleotide sequence: TGTGCCAGCAGCCAAAGGACAGGGATGAACACTGAAGCTTTCTTT. It yields the protein CASSQRTGMNTEAFF.

The CDR3 region has the DNA TGTGCCACCAGCGGAGGGACAGGGGAGAATCAGCCCCAGCATTTT. It encodes CATSGGTGENQPQHF. V and J are TRBV15 and TRBJ1-5, with TRBD1 matching over 10 bases. V lost 5 bases and J lost 4; bases outside the gene matches: 5. The CDR3 consists of 15 residues. Germline lookup yields CDR1 LNHNV and CDR2 YYDKDF (reference sequence).

This sequence joins TRBV20-1 and TRBJ1-2; 11 positions agree with TRBD1. V shed 5 bases and J 3 bases; nucleotides not matched to a gene: 5. Germline loops: CDR1 DFQATT, CDR2 SNEGSKA (reference sequence). CDR3 size: 14 residues. The CDR3 DNA sequence: TGCAGTGCTTTCGGGACAGGGGGTGACTATGGCTACACCTTC. It translates to CSAFGTGGDYGYTF.

This clonotype was found a few times. This rearrangement joins TRBV15 to TRBJ2-3, with a weak D call TRBD2 (6 bases). This CDR3 is built from 16 residues. Germline V CDR1 and CDR2: LNHNV, YYDKDF (reference sequence). V was pared by 0 bases and J by 2 bases, with 12 bases between. This chain's CDR3 is CATSRDLASVTDTQYF. CDR3 DNA: TGTGCCACCAGCAGAGATTTGGCTAGCGTCACAGATACGCAGTATTTT. Variable domain in full (rest from reference TRBV15 and TRBJ2-3): DAMVIQNPRYQVTQFGKPVTLSCSQTLNHNVMYWYQQKSSQAPKLLFHYYDKDFNNEADTPDNFQSRRPNTSFCFLDIRSPGLGDTAMYLCATSRDLASVTDTQYFGPGTRLTVL.

The chain combines TRBV4-1 with TRBJ2-7; no clear D gene. V lost 4 bases and J 4 bases, leaving 14 bases between the germline ends. CDR1 and CDR2 (germline): MGHRA, YSYEKL. The CDR3 has 14 amino acids. The chain's CDR3 is CASSPQTSQYEQYF. The CDR3 bases are TGCGCCAGCAGCCCTCAGACCAGTCAATACGAGCAGTACTTC.

The genes are TRBV6-6 and TRBJ2-5; D is ambiguous. The germline gives CDR1 MNHNY, CDR2 SVGAGI (reference sequence). The CDR3 sequence is 14 residues long. V was shortened by 0 bases and J by 11 bases, with 16 bases between the two germline ends. The CDR3 loop is CASSYSPGNGEQYF. The DNA for the CDR3 is TGTGCCAGCAGTTACTCTCCAGGAAATGGTGAGCAGTACTTC.

The gene calls are TRBV5-6 and TRBJ2-1, with a tentative D call TRBD2 (5 bases). The CDR3 length is 17 residues. Per the germline V gene, CDR1 is SGHDT and CDR2 is YYEEEE. The V end lost 7 bases, the J end lost 4 bases, and 24 bases lay between the germline ends. CDR3 loop: CASRHDNIGREYNEQFF. For the CDR3, the DNA is TGTGCCAGCCGCCACGATAACATTGGGAGAGAATACAATGAGCAGTTCTTC.

This chain joins TRBV20-1 and TRBJ1-5, with D unclear. Trimming cost V 4 bases and J 0 bases, with 10 bases left between them. The CDR3 is 14 amino acids. Germline V CDR1 and CDR2: DFQATT, SNEGSKA (reference sequence). The CDR3 DNA reads as TGCAGTGCTACACACGGAAATAGCAATCAGCCCCAGCATTTT. This codes for CSATHGNSNQPQHF.

This chain uses TRBV10-3 with TRBJ2-3; D gene unclear. The V gene lost 7 bases and the J gene lost 1 base, with 12 bases spanning the gap. Germline assignment: CDR1 ENHRY and CDR2 SYGVKD. This CDR3 has 14 residues. The CDR3: CAIKGRYGTDTQYF. CDR3 DNA sequence: TGTGCCATCAAGGGCAGGTACGGCACAGATACGCAGTATTTT.

The chain uses TRBV7-9 and TRBJ2-4, with D perhaps TRBD1 (6 bases). V was cut by 0 bases and J by 8 bases, with 20 bases left in between. Germline V gives CDR1 SEHNR, CDR2 FQNEAQ (reference sequence). This CDR3 region has 17 residues. The CDR3 nucleotides are TGTGCCAGCAGCTTAGCTGGGCCAGGGGTGGGTGCGCACATTCAGTACTTC. Its translation: CASSLAGPGVGAHIQYF. Drawing the rest from reference TRBV7-9 and TRBJ2-4, the complete variable domain is DTGVSQNPRHKITKRGQNVTFRCDPISEHNRLYWYRQTLGQGPEFLTYFQNEAQLEKSRLLSDRFSAERPKGSFSTLEIQRTEQGDSAMYLCASSLAGPGVGAHIQYFGAGTRLSVL.

This clonotype came up a few times. The rearrangement uses TRBV20-1 and TRBJ2-5; D is perhaps TRBD1 or TRBD2 (5 bases each). Near its end, the DNA agrees better with TRBJ2-7, so the J call may be wrong. The CDR3 loop spans 13 amino acids. Germline values: CDR1 DFQATT, CDR2 SNEGSKA (reference sequence). CDR3 sequence: CSATGTFTYEQYF. In DNA, the CDR3 is TGCAGTGCGACCGGGACGTTCACCTACGAGCAGTACTTC.